A selection of T cell receptor beta chains follows, all from one sample in a study of identical twins. TCRdb fed the 5' RACE reads into MiXCR, producing one record per CDR3 protein. The sample consists of about 530,000 distinct CDR3 sequences, 13% to 15% of them appearing once. These data were also reused for a study on yellow fever vaccine responses in identical twins.

The specimen sequenced was CD4+ T cells sorted from blood. The source of these receptors is a woman between 18 and 30 years old in good health. Each CDR3 is given with its conserved first and last residue. A D gene is named only where the DNA matches it firmly. Size is omitted from some rows. Given values are once, few, many or a class for expanded clones.

clone size	D gene	V gene	J gene	CDR3 protein	CDR3 DNA
.	.	TRBV10-3	TRBJ2-7	CAISEAAGTSYEQYF	TGTGCCATCAGTGAGGCGGCGGGGACGTCCTACGAGCAGTACTTC
.	.	TRBV2	TRBJ2-7	CASSLEQYF	TGTGCCAGCAGTCTCGAGCAGTACTTC
few	.	TRBV7-6	TRBJ2-7	CASSLEVGTYEQYF	TGTGCCAGCAGCTTAGAGGTCGGGACCTACGAGCAGTACTTC
.	.	TRBV6-5	TRBJ1-1	CASSYSDSRRAFF	TGTGCCAGCAGTTACTCTGACTCCCGGCGAGCTTTCTTT
few	.	TRBV7-9	TRBJ2-5	CASSLQLGGQETQYF	TGTGCCAGCAGCCTCCAGCTTGGGGGTCAAGAGACCCAGTACTTC
.	TRBD2	TRBV20-1	TRBJ2-7	CSANEGLANFYEQYF	TGCAGTGCAAACGAGGGACTAGCTAACTTCTACGAGCAGTACTTC
few	.	TRBV21-1	TRBJ2-3	CASSKSKTSGREDTQYF	TGTGCCAGCAGCAAATCGAAGACTAGCGGGAGAGAAGATACGCAGTATTTT
.	.	TRBV10-3	TRBJ2-5	CAISDSRGETQYF	TGTGCCATCAGTGATAGTAGGGGGGAGACCCAGTACTTC
many	.	TRBV20-1	TRBJ2-2	CSARGGPGELFF	TGCAGTGCTAGGGGGGGCCCCGGGGAGCTGTTTTTT
.	.	TRBV10-3	TRBJ2-1	CAIRRDFNEQFF	TGTGCCATCAGAAGGGACTTCAATGAGCAGTTCTTC
.	TRBD1	TRBV29-1	TRBJ1-1	CSVAGTGYPQAFF	TGCAGCGTTGCCGGGACAGGGTATCCACAAGCTTTCTTT
few	TRBD1	TRBV2	TRBJ2-7	CASSEVRTGGSYEQYF	TGTGCCAGCAGTGAAGTAAGGACAGGGGGCTCCTACGAGCAGTACTTC
few	TRBD1	TRBV9	TRBJ2-1	CASSPGTGHNYNEQFF	TGTGCCAGCAGCCCGGGGACAGGCCATAACTACAATGAGCAGTTCTTC
.	TRBD2	TRBV29-1	TRBJ2-1	CSVEGELAGDTSYNEQFF	TGCAGCGTTGAAGGTGAACTAGCGGGAGATACCTCCTACAATGAGCAGTTCTTC
.	.	TRBV28	TRBJ2-3	CASSLRRGGGVGTQYF	TGTGCCAGCAGTTTACGGAGGGGCGGTGGGGTGGGTACGCAGTATTTT
.	TRBD2	TRBV12-3/TRBV12-4	TRBJ2-1	CASSPTSGSLNEQFF	TGTGCCAGCAGTCCGACTAGCGGGAGTCTCAATGAGCAGTTCTTC
.	.	TRBV24-1	TRBJ2-3	CATSSRHRHTQYF	TGTGCCACCAGCTCAAGGCACCGCCATACGCAGTATTTT
.	.	TRBV5-1	TRBJ2-5	CASSLGWAQETQYF	TGCGCCAGCAGCTTGGGCTGGGCACAAGAGACCCAGTACTTC
few	.	TRBV6-1	TRBJ2-2	CASRRSGTNTGELFF	TGTGCCAGCAGACGTTCCGGGACCAACACCGGGGAGCTGTTTTTT
.	TRBD2	TRBV7-8	TRBJ2-1	CASSFSPRTSGSNEQFF	TGTGCCAGCAGCTTTTCCCCCAGGACTAGCGGGAGTAATGAGCAGTTCTTC
.	TRBD1	TRBV3-1	TRBJ2-3	CASSQFGSTGTDTQYF	TGTGCCAGCAGCCAGTTCGGATCGACAGGGACAGATACGCAGTATTTT
few	.	TRBV5-8	TRBJ1-1	CASSLSWRMNTEAFF	TGTGCCAGCAGCTTGAGTTGGCGAATGAACACTGAAGCTTTCTTT
.	.	TRBV18	TRBJ2-3	CASSPVGGGSTDTQYF	TGTGCCAGCTCCCCGGTAGGGGGGGGAAGCACAGATACGCAGTATTTT
.	.	TRBV4-2	TRBJ1-6	CASSQARGVSPLHF	TGTGCCAGCAGCCAAGCTCGAGGGGTCTCACCCCTCCACTTT
.	.	TRBV29-1	TRBJ2-3	CSVVKFSTDTQYF	TGCAGCGTTGTTAAGTTTAGCACAGATACGCAGTATTTT
few	.	TRBV9	TRBJ1-1	CISGGPNTEAFF	TGCATTTCGGGAGGCCCGAACACTGAAGCTTTCTTT
many	TRBD2	TRBV12-3/TRBV12-4	TRBJ2-4	CASSLDPTGGIQYF	TGTGCCAGCAGTTTAGATCCAACGGGGGGCATTCAGTACTTC
.	.	TRBV7-3	TRBJ2-3	CASSLPLGTQYF	TGTGCCAGCAGCCTACCTTTGGGTACGCAGTATTTT
.	.	TRBV7-8	TRBJ2-2	CASSLVGHYTGELFF	TGTGCCAGCAGCTTAGTGGGACATTACACCGGGGAGCTGTTTTTT
few	.	TRBV6-1	TRBJ2-7	CASSRGVGYYEQYF	TGTGCCAGCAGCAGGGGGGTGGGGTACTACGAGCAGTACTTC
.	.	TRBV10-3	TRBJ2-4	CAISESRWPTAINIQYF	TGTGCCATCAGTGAGTCGAGGTGGCCAACCGCGATAAACATTCAGTACTTC
few	.	TRBV27	TRBJ1-5	CASSFVNQPQHF	TGTGCCAGCAGTTTCGTCAATCAGCCCCAGCATTTT
few	.	TRBV5-1	TRBJ1-4	CASSLDSRDEKLFF	TGCGCCAGCAGCTTGGACTCCCGAGACGAAAAACTGTTTTTT
many	TRBD1	TRBV5-1	TRBJ2-1	CASSFGDSYNEQFF	TGCGCCAGCAGCTTTGGGGACAGCTACAATGAGCAGTTCTTC
few	.	TRBV18	TRBJ2-5	CASSPPQVVETQYF	TGTGCCAGCTCACCACCGCAGGTTGTGGAGACCCAGTACTTC
.	TRBD2	TRBV10-2	TRBJ2-2	CAHGPGLARGGELFF	TGCGCCCATGGACCGGGACTAGCCCGCGGCGGGGAGCTGTTTTTT
.	.	TRBV7-9	TRBJ1-1	CAGQGPNTEAFF	TGTGCCGGCCAGGGACCGAACACTGAAGCTTTCTTT
few	.	TRBV10-3	TRBJ2-2	CAISGFGVVNTGELFF	TGTGCCATCAGTGGTTTCGGGGTGGTGAACACCGGGGAGCTGTTTTTT
.	TRBD1	TRBV12-3/TRBV12-4	TRBJ1-2	CASTFRQGGYGYTF	TGTGCCAGCACCTTTAGACAGGGGGGCTATGGCTACACCTTC
.	.	TRBV6-1	TRBJ1-2	CASRVASGVSRGYTF	TGTGCCAGCCGAGTGGCCAGTGGGGTATCGCGGGGCTACACCTTC
.	TRBD2	TRBV7-9	TRBJ2-1	CASSPGLAGLYNEQFF	TGTGCCAGCAGCCCTGGGCTAGCGGGACTCTACAATGAGCAGTTCTTC
.	.	TRBV14	TRBJ1-5	CASSQSGSNQPQHF	TGTGCCAGCAGCCAATCCGGCTCCAATCAGCCCCAGCATTTT
.	TRBD2	TRBV20-1	TRBJ2-1	CSARTMLAGGWNEQFF	TGCAGTGCTAGAACCATGCTAGCGGGGGGGTGGAATGAGCAGTTCTTC
.	.	TRBV20-1	TRBJ2-1	CSLPTTTVAYNEQFF	TGCAGCCTCCCGACCACGACAGTCGCGTACAATGAGCAGTTCTTC
few	TRBD2	TRBV5-1	TRBJ2-5	CASSLVGLATQETQYF	TGCGCCAGCAGCTTGGTTGGACTAGCGACCCAAGAGACCCAGTACTTC
.	TRBD2	TRBV11-2	TRBJ2-1	CASSTRTSGGPSSYNEQFF	TGTGCCAGCAGCACCCGGACTAGCGGGGGGCCGAGCTCCTACAATGAGCAGTTCTTC
few	.	TRBV20-1	TRBJ2-2	CSATKARDTGELFF	TGCAGTGCCACCAAGGCCCGGGACACCGGGGAGCTGTTTTTT
.	TRBD2	TRBV7-9	TRBJ2-7	CASTAGLAVYEQYF	TGTGCCAGCACCGCGGGACTAGCGGTCTACGAGCAGTACTTC
few	.	TRBV5-1	TRBJ1-6	CASSLGDFRNSPLHF	TGCGCCAGCAGCTTGGGGGATTTCCGGAATTCACCCCTCCACTTT
.	TRBD1	TRBV5-6	TRBJ2-5	CASSSQGAVDETQYF	TGTGCCAGCAGCTCCCAGGGGGCGGTTGATGAGACCCAGTACTTC
.	.	TRBV24-1	TRBJ1-2	CATSQVGVARGYTF	TGTGCCACCAGTCAAGTCGGGGTGGCGCGGGGCTACACCTTC
few	TRBD2	TRBV3-1	TRBJ2-7	CASSSAGAGVYEQYF	TGTGCCAGCAGCTCAGCGGGAGCGGGTGTCTACGAGCAGTACTTC
.	.	TRBV12-3/TRBV12-4	TRBJ2-5	CASSLGGGAKTQYF	TGTGCCAGCAGTTTAGGCGGGGGCGCGAAGACCCAGTACTTC
few	.	TRBV6-1	TRBJ1-2	CASSEGLANYGYTF	TGTGCCAGCAGTGAGGGCCTAGCTAACTATGGCTACACCTTC
few	.	TRBV7-9	TRBJ2-1	CASSYGGGFLYNEQFF	TGTGCCAGCAGCTACGGAGGCGGATTTCTTTACAATGAGCAGTTCTTC